One T cell receptor beta chain is described in this entry. The PCR ran on 60 Vbeta and 13 Jbeta primers. Produced via immunoSEQ multiplex PCR; TCRdb's table is partial and in-frame only. This table has 140,000 to 150,000 clones, more than 75% appearing once. This sample is part of a study of cytomegalovirus exposure and HLA in healthy donors. V lost 4 bases, J lost 4 bases, and 3 bases stayed unmatched. In germline, CDR1 is SGHRS, CDR2 YFSETQ. CDR3 length: 15 amino acids. This receptor was obtained from a woman aged 18-29 years in good health and CMV-seropositive. Sequenced: PBMCs. The J gene is TRBJ2-2, the V gene TRBV5-1, with 11 bases identical to TRBD2. CDR3 coding DNA: TGCGCCAGCAGCACTAGCGGGGGAGGCACCGGGGAGCTGTTTTTT. This codes for CASSTSGGGTGELFF.